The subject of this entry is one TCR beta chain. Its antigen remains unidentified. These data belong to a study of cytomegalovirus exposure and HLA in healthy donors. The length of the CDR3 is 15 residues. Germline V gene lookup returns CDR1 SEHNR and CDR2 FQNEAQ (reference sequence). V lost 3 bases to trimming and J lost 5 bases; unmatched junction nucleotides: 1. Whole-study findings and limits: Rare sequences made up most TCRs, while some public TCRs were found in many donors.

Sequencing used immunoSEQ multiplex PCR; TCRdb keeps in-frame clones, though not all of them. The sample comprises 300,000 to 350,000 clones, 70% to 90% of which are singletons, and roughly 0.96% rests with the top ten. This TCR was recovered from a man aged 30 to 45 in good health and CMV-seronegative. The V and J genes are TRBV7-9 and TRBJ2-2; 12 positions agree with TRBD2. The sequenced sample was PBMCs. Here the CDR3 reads CASSFLAGGTGELFF. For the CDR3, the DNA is TGTGCCAGCAGCTTTCTAGCGGGGGGGACCGGGGAGCTGTTTTTT.